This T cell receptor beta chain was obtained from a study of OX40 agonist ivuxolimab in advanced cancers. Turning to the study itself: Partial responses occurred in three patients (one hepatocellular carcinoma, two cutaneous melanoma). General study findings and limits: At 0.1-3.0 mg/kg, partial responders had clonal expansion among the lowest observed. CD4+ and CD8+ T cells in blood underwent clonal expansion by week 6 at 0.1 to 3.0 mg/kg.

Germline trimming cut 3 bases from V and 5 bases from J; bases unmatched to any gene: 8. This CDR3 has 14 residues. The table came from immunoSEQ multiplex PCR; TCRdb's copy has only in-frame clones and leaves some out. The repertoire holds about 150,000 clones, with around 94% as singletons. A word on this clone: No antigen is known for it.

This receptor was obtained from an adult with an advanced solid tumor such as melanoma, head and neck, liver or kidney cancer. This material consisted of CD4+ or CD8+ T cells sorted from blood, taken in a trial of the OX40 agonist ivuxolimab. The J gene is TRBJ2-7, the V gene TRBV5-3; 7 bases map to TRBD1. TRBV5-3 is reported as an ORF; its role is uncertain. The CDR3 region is CARSSTGASNEQYF. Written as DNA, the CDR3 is TGTGCCAGAAGCTCTACAGGGGCCTCTAACGAGCAGTACTTC.